This T cell receptor (beta chain) stems from a study of blood T cell repertoires in COVID-19. Study in general: The origin of the acute and convalescent COVID-19 samples was the United States, Italy and Spain. T cells, B-cell-depleted T cells, or PBMCs supplied cDNA or gDNA.

As handled by the study authors: The authors estimated nucleated cell counts from reference gene primer amplification. Some clones are missing from TCRdb's copy, which holds only in-frame ones; the method was immunoSEQ multiplex PCR. V and J calls and clone size are as listed in that table; D and trimming were resolved from the DNA. The data show 180,000 or so clones, 65% to 85% seen once. Trimming removed 4 bases from V and 4 bases from J, with 13 bases in between. The length of the CDR3 is 14 residues. The germline V gene has CDR1 SGHKS and CDR2 YYEKEE (reference sequence). The clonotype was recovered from a human donor with acute or convalescent COVID-19. The donor label of this sample is uncertain. Sequenced: peripheral blood. This chain uses TRBV5-5 with TRBJ2-3, with D hard to call. CDR3 DNA: TGTGCCAGCAGCCCCCAATTGAGTCCAGATACGCAGTATTTT. Encoded protein: CASSPQLSPDTQYF.